This TCR beta chain was profiled in a study of blood T cell repertoires in COVID-19. Study details: COVID-19 samples, acute and convalescent, were from the United States, Italy and Spain. T cells, B-cell-depleted T cells, or PBMCs provided the cDNA or gDNA that served as material.

In the original analysis: Estimated nucleated cell counts came from reference gene primer amplification. Clones were sequenced by immunoSEQ multiplex PCR, and TCRdb holds only the in-frame ones, with some missing. The V and J calls and clone size are taken from that table; D and trimming were inferred from the DNA. This repertoire shows approximately 250,000 clones, roughly 82% found once; its top ten account for 1.2% to 1.5%. The sequencing sample was made of peripheral blood. This receptor was taken from a woman between 40 and 55 years old who had recovered from COVID-19.

CDR3 bases: TGTGCCATCAGTGCTCAGGGGACAGACTACGAGCAGTACTTC. Its translation is CAISAQGTDYEQYF. J is TRBJ2-7 and V is TRBV10-3, with 7 positions matching TRBD1. With V trimmed by 4 bases and J by 3 bases, 6 bases remained unmatched. Germline-derived CDR1 and CDR2 are ENHRY and SYGVKD. CDR3 size: 14 residues.